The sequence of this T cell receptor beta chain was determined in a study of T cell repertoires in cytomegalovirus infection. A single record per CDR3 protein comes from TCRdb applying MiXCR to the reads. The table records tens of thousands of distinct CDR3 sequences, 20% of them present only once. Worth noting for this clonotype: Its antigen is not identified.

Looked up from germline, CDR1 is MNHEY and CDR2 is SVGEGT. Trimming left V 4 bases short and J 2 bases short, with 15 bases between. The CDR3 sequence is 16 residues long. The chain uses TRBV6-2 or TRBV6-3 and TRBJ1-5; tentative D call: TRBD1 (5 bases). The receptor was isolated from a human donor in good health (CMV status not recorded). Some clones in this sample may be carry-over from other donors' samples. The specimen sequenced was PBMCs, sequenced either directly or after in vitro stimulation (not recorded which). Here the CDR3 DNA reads TGTGCCAGCAGTTTTAAGGGACTTCGCCGCAATCAGCCCCAGCATTTT. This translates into CASSFKGLRRNQPQHF.